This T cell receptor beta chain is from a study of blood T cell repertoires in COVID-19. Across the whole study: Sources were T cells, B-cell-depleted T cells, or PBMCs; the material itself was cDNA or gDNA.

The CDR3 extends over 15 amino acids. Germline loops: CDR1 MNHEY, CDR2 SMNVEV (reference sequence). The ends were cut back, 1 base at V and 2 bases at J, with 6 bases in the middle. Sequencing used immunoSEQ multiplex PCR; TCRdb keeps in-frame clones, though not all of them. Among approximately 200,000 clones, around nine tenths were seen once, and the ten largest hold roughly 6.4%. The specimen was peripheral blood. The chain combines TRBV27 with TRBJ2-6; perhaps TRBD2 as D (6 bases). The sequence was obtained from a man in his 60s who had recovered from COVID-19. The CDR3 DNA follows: TGTGCCAGCAGTTTATGGGGGGCTGGGGCCAACGTCCTGACTTTC. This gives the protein CASSLWGAGANVLTF.